This T cell receptor (beta chain) was obtained from a study of T cells in Graves' hyperthyroidism and ophthalmopathy. Points from the study as a whole: Most thyroid-expanded clonotypes above 0.001 were also found in blood.

This clonotype was seen many times. No antigen is known for it. Amplified TCR beta CDR3 regions derived from RNA transcripts. Carried out on the TCR CDR3, a first-round RT-PCR used the HTBI primer set. In TCRdb, the multiplex PCR reads were re-called with MiXCR into one record per CDR3 protein. The table includes about 520,000 distinct CDR3 sequences, less than 25% detected once. Patients between 18 and 65 years old had hyperthyroidism, newly diagnosed and lasting under 2 months. Material: blood. The sequence was obtained from a man between 18 and 35 years old with Graves' hyperthyroidism.

For the CDR3, the DNA is TGTGCCAGCAGTTTTTCAGTGAACACTGAAGCTTTCTTT. It translates to CASSFSVNTEAFF. The chain carries TRBV6-5 and TRBJ1-1; no firm D call. Trimming pared 4 bases from V and 0 bases from J, leaving 6 bases between. Germline assignment: CDR1 MNHEY and CDR2 SVGAGI. The CDR3 extends over 13 amino acids.